These 9 T cell receptor beta chains were all obtained from the same sample, sequenced in a study of early T cells in non-severe SARS-CoV-2 infection. A single record per CDR3 protein comes from TCRdb applying MiXCR to the 5' RACE reads. The table shows about 77,000 distinct CDR3 sequences, with around 5% occurring only once. Sequenced material: whole blood, taken at baseline. The source is an adult who was a healthcare worker with PCR-confirmed SARS-CoV-2 infection or an uninfected control (not recorded which).

Here the CDR3 DNA reads TGCGCCAGCAGCTTACGTCGGGACCTCACTAGCACAGATACGCAGTATTTT. It codes for CASSLRRDLTSTDTQYF. This chain uses TRBV5-1 with TRBJ2-3; D might be TRBD1 or TRBD2, each matching 5 bases. The germline V gene has CDR1 SGHRS and CDR2 YFSETQ. V was shortened by 2 bases and J by 0 bases, with 16 bases between the two germline ends. The CDR3 has 17 amino acids.

This chain uses TRBV18 with TRBJ2-3, with a weak D call TRBD2 (6 bases). The CDR3 has 16 amino acids. Germline loops: CDR1 KGHSH, CDR2 LQKENI. Trimming cost V 2 bases and J 1 base, with 13 bases left between them. The CDR3, as DNA: TGTGCCAGCTCACCAGGAGGGAGGAGGGGCACAGATACGCAGTATTTT. As protein: CASSPGGRRGTDTQYF.

The chain combines TRBV11-3 with TRBJ2-2; possible D gene TRBD2, 7 bases. Trimming took off 2 bases at V and 6 bases at J, with 13 bases between the two ends. CDR3 length equals 15 residues. The germline gives CDR1 SGHNT, CDR2 YENEEA. CDR3 sequence: CASSLRGASPGELFF. The DNA of the CDR3 is TGTGCCAGCAGCTTACGGGGGGCAAGTCCCGGGGAGCTGTTTTTT. The full variable domain, in which reference TRBV11-3 and TRBJ2-2 provide the parts outside the CDR3, is EAGVVQSPRYKIIEKKQPVAFWCNPISGHNTLYWYLQNLGQGPELLIRYENEEAVDDSQLPKDRFSAERLKGVDSTLKIQPAELGDSAVYLCASSLRGASPGELFFGEGSRLTVL.

The chain combines TRBV6-2 or TRBV6-3 with TRBJ2-1, with TRBD2 matching 7 bases. This CDR3 has 14 amino acids. Per the germline V gene, CDR1 is MNHEY and CDR2 is SVGEGT. V trimming: 4 bases; J trimming: 1 base; junction bases outside the gene matches: 1. The CDR3 nucleotides read TGTGCCAGCAGTTCAGCGGGGTCCTACAATGAGCAGTTCTTC. Its translation is CASSSAGSYNEQFF.

This clonotype was detected many times. The rearrangement joins TRBV5-6 to TRBJ1-4; no definite D call. Germline loops: CDR1 SGHDT, CDR2 YYEEEE. V was trimmed by 4 bases and J by 10 bases, leaving 14 bases between them. The length of the CDR3 is 13 residues. The DNA for the CDR3 is TGTGCCAGCAGCCCGGTGGCGGGCGGAAAACTGTTTTTT. Amino acid sequence: CASSPVAGGKLFF.

The chain is built from TRBV6-1 and TRBJ2-7, with D perhaps matching TRBD1 or TRBD2 (5 bases each). The CDR3 runs to 15 residues. Germline V gene sequence: CDR1 MNHNS, CDR2 SASEGT. Trimming removed 6 bases at V and 4 bases at J, with 19 bases between. The CDR3 loop reads CASRRGSRDGYEQYF. The CDR3 region has the DNA TGTGCCAGCAGGAGAGGGAGCAGGGATGGGTACGAGCAGTACTTC.

This clonotype appeared a few times. The rearrangement links TRBV20-1 to TRBJ1-2; TRBD1 aligns across 10 bases. This CDR3 has 15 residues. The germline gives CDR1 DFQATT, CDR2 SNEGSKA (reference sequence). V gave up 3 bases and J gave up 4 bases; unmatched junction bases: 8. CDR3 DNA sequence: TGCAGTGCTAGTGGGACAGGGGACGTTAGCTATGGCTACACCTTC. This translates into CSASGTGDVSYGYTF.

This clonotype was seen repeatedly, ten times or more. CDR3 coding DNA: TGTGCCAGCTCAGGTCGACAGGGGGTGGAGGAGCAGTACTTC. It yields the protein CASSGRQGVEEQYF. The V call is TRBV18, the J call TRBJ2-7; 9 bases line up with TRBD1. V lost 5 bases and J lost 7; bases outside the gene matches: 9. Germline V lookup: CDR1 KGHSH, CDR2 LQKENI. The CDR3 runs to 14 residues.

This clonotype appeared many times. V is TRBV20-1 and J is TRBJ2-7; tentatively, D is TRBD1 (6 bases). The CDR3 runs 14 residues. CDR1 is DFQATT, CDR2 SNEGSKA, per germline (reference sequence). Trimming took off 0 bases at V and 0 bases at J, with 9 bases between the two ends. The CDR3 spells CSARDRDTSYEQYF. The CDR3 region has the DNA TGCAGTGCTAGAGATCGGGACACCTCCTACGAGCAGTACTTC.